One and the same sample provided the 9 T cell receptor beta chains below, sequenced in a study of blood T cell repertoires in COVID-19. Produced via immunoSEQ multiplex PCR; TCRdb's table is partial and in-frame only. The sample contains 180,000 or so clones, around 86% of which appear only once. Material for sequencing was PBMCs or T cells enriched from blood (not recorded which). Receptor source: a woman in her twenties or thirties who had recovered from COVID-19.

The chain employs TRBV19 and TRBJ2-5; a weak D match, TRBD2 (6 bases). Germline V CDR1 and CDR2: LNHDA, SQIVND (reference sequence). This CDR3 is built from 14 residues. Trimming took 4 bases from V and 2 from J, leaving 11 bases between them. The CDR3 DNA sequence: TGTGCCAGTAGTACCTCAGCGGGTCAAGAGACCCAGTACTTC. This sequence encodes CASSTSAGQETQYF.

The chain employs TRBV5-1 and TRBJ1-4, with 9 bases that match TRBD1. Germline assignment: CDR1 SGHRS and CDR2 YFSETQ. The CDR3 runs to 15 residues. Trimming at V came to 3 bases and at J to 8 bases, leaving 8 bases not matched to a gene. The chain's CDR3 is CASSSQGQGREKLFF. Written as DNA, the CDR3 is TGCGCCAGCAGCTCACAAGGACAGGGGAGGGAAAAACTGTTTTTT.

The chain couples TRBV28 to TRBJ2-7; 9 bases line up with TRBD2. Germline trimming cut 3 bases from V and 1 base from J; bases unmatched to any gene: 4. Germline-derived CDR1 and CDR2 are MDHEN and SYDVKM. The CDR3 has 15 residues. CDR3 DNA sequence: TGTGCCAGCAGTTTGGCTAGCGGGAATTCCTACGAGCAGTACTTC. Translation gives CASSLASGNSYEQYF.

CDR3 sequence (DNA): TGCAGCGATACAAGCTACGAGCAGTACTTC. It encodes CSDTSYEQYF. The chain recombines TRBV29-1 with TRBJ2-7; D is undetermined. V was trimmed by 7 bases and J by 3 bases, leaving 7 bases between them. Germline assignment: CDR1 SQVTM and CDR2 ANQGSEA. The CDR3 spans 10 residues.

The chain carries TRBV18 and TRBJ1-2, with 7 bases identical to TRBD1. J was trimmed by 6 bases and V by 1 base; bases with no gene match: 2. Germline V gene sequence: CDR1 KGHSH, CDR2 LQKENI. The CDR3 contains 13 residues. DNA for the CDR3: TGTGCCAGCTCACCACTAGGACAGGATGGCTACACCTTC. It is translated as CASSPLGQDGYTF.

The rearrangement links TRBV5-1 to TRBJ2-7; TRBD2 might be the D (6 bases). In germline, CDR1 is SGHRS, CDR2 YFSETQ. The germline V and J ends were trimmed by 3 bases and 0 bases, with 10 bases remaining between them. This CDR3 comprises 14 residues. The CDR3 region has the DNA TGCGCCAGCAGCTCACAGACTAGCTCCTACGAGCAGTACTTC. Amino acid sequence: CASSSQTSSYEQYF.

The chain has TRBV27 and TRBJ2-5, with no clear D. The CDR3 totals 15 residues. The V gene's germline CDR1 is MNHEY and CDR2 SMNVEV (reference sequence). V lost 0 bases and J lost 3, with 11 bases in between. The CDR3 nucleotides read TGTGCCAGCAGTTTATCTCAACGGGTGGAAGAGACCCAGTACTTC. It encodes CASSLSQRVEETQYF.

The chain is built from TRBV13 and TRBJ2-2; D is perhaps TRBD2 (6 bases). This CDR3 has 17 residues. Trimming removed 3 bases from V and 0 bases from J, with 14 bases in between. The germline CDR1 and CDR2 sequences are PRHDT and FYEKMQ (reference sequence). Written as DNA, the CDR3 is TGTGCCAGCAGCTTGGGCTGGATAGCGGCGAACACCGGGGAGCTGTTTTTT. It specifies CASSLGWIAANTGELFF.

The chain combines TRBV6-6 with TRBJ1-5; D is uncertain. Trimming pared 1 base from V and 4 bases from J, leaving 8 bases between. Germline V gene sequence: CDR1 MNHNY, CDR2 SVGAGI (reference sequence). The CDR3 extends over 14 amino acids. DNA of the CDR3: TGTGCCAGCAGTTACTTTGGGAGTAATCAGCCCCAGCATTTT. Protein: CASSYFGSNQPQHF.